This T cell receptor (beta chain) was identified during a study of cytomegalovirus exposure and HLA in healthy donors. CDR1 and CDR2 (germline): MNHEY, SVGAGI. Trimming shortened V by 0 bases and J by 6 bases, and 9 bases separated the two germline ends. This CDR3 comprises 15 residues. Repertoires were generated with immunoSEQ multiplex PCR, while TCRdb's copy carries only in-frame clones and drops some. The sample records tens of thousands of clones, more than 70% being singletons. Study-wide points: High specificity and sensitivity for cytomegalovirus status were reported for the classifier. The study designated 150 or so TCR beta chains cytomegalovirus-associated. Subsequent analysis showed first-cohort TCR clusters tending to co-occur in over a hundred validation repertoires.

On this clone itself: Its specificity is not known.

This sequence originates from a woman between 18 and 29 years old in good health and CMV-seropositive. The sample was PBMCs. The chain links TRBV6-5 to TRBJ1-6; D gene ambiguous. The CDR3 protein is CASSYSVQINSPLHF. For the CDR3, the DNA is TGTGCCAGCAGTTACTCGGTACAGATTAATTCACCCCTCCACTTT.